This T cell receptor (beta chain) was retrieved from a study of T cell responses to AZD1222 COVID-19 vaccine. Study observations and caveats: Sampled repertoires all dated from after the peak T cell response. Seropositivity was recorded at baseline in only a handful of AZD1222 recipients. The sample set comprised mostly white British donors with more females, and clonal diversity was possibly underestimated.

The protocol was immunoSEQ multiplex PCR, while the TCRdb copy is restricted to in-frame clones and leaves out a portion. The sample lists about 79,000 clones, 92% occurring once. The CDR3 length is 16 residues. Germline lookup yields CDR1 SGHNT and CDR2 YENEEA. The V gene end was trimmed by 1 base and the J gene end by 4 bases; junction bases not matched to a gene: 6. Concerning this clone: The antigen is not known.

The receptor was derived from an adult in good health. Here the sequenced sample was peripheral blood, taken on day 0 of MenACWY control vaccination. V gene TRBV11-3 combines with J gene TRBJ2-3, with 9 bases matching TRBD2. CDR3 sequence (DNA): TGTGCCAGCAGCTTAGCAGCGGGAGGCAGTGCAGATACGCAGTATTTT. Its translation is CASSLAAGGSADTQYF.